This T cell receptor (beta chain) was sequenced for a study of tumor-infiltrating lymphocytes in localized non-small cell lung cancer. About the study: The cohort mixed smokers and never-smokers, several histologies, and some post-neoadjuvant-chemotherapy samples. Resected tumor was paired with non-adjacent uninvolved lung from the same patient.

Overall study results and limits: Immunotypes IM1 and IM2 had similar TCR-derived T-cell fractions. Higher tumor T cell infiltration than in uninvolved lung was supported by TCRbeta sequencing.

Concerning this clone itself: Its antigen is unidentified.

In germline, CDR1 is DFQATT, CDR2 SNEGSKA (reference sequence). CDR3 length: 11 amino acids. V lost 3 bases, J lost 7 bases, and 6 bases lay in between. This table comes from immunoSEQ multiplex PCR, and its TCRdb copy is limited to in-frame clones, with some not included. The sample holds 9,500 to 10,000 clones; almost 80% are singletons and the top ten take 9.8%. The sample taken for sequencing was lung tumor tissue. This TCR derives from a human donor with non-small cell lung cancer. V and J are TRBV20-1 and TRBJ1-4; D ambiguous. In DNA form, the CDR3 reads TGCAGTGCTAGCCCTCGTGAAAAACTGTTTTTT. Translating it yields CSASPREKLFF.